This T cell receptor beta chain was identified in a study of T cell changes during pregnancy in multiple sclerosis. From germline, CDR1 is KGHSH and CDR2 LQKENI. Trimming at V came to 4 bases and at J to 0 bases, leaving 3 bases not matched to a gene. This CDR3 is 15 amino acids long. The repertoire was sequenced with immunoSEQ multiplex PCR; TCRdb's copy has only in-frame clones and lacks some. Here the sample spans 40,000 to 55,000 clones, about 89% being singletons. The clonotype comes from a female donor with multiple sclerosis, enrolled in a pregnancy study. The chain links TRBV18 to TRBJ1-5, with 7 positions matching TRBD1. Sequences were derived from CD4+ T cells from peripheral blood mononuclear cells, sampled after pregnancy. CDR3 bases: TGTGCCAGCTCACAGACAGGGCTTAGCAATCAGCCCCAGCATTTT. Residues: CASSQTGLSNQPQHF.